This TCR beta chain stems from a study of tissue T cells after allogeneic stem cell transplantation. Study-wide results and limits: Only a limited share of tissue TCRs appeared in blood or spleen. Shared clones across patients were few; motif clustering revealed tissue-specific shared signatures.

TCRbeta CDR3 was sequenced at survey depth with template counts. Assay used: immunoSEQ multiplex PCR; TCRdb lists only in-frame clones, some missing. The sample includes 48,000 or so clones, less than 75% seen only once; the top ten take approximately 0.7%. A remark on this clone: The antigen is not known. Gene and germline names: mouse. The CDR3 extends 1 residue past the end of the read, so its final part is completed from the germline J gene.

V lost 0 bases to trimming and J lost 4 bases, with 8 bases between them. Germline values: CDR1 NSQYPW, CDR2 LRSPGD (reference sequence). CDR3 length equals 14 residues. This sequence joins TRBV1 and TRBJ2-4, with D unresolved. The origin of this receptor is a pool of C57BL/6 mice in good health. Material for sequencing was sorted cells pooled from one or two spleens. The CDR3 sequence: CTCSADRLKNTLYF. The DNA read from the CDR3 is TGCACCTGCAGTGCAGATCGCCTTAAAAACACCTTGTAC.